This T cell receptor beta chain is from a study of glioma-infiltrating T cells (dated by TCRdb to 2015 to 2016). Looking at the study overall: Sequencing of TCR alpha- and beta-chain repertoires was performed on glioma tissue, on non-neoplastic brain tissue, and on matched peripheral blood mononuclear cells. The paired cohort comprised three low-grade glioma patients, 7 or 8 primary glioblastoma patients and three non-glioma patients contributing non-neoplastic brain tissue. To measure how far tissue and blood T-cell populations diverged, each tissue-infiltrating repertoire was compared against the peripheral blood repertoire of the same patient.

This clonotype appeared a few times. Its antigen is currently not known. One base away there is no much larger clone; base qualities are not given. The iRepertoire nested amplicon-rescue multiplex PCR (arm-PCR) platform was used to amplify TCR alpha and beta CDR3 regions from RNA. One-step reverse transcription and amplification used roughly 100-400 ng of tissue mRNA or PBMC total RNA as input. After bead purification, a secondary multiplex PCR added Illumina adapters, and libraries were gel-purified between 200 and 400 bp. Internal 6-nucleotide barcodes were carried by the libraries and were used for demultiplexing. Sequencing of the libraries was done on an Illumina MiSeq using 2x220 or 2x250 nucleotide paired-end reads. As for the original processing: FLASH 1.2.11 was used to merge paired reads, and BWA-MEM then aligned the reads to the GRCh37 human genome before TRA and TRB reads were extracted. An IMGT-derived reference of cassette sequences and CDR3 motifs, with pseudogenes included, was used for V and J assignment. Three-frame translation of reads was performed, and productive CDR3s were defined as those with a C...FGXG motif and no stop codons. Unique combinations of V-J cassette pair and CDR3 amino acid sequence were defined as clonotypes. Reads were filtered by Hamming distance, thresholded by each sample's sequence error rate in mapped regions. Starting from the raw public reads, TCRdb applied fastp trimming at Q25, assembled clones with MiXCR and retained in-frame beta chains. Identical CDR3 protein sequences are pooled into one entry, listed with their most common genes and DNA. The V and J calls were determined by TCRdb, not by the authors. Counted in this sample were about 130,000 distinct CDR3 sequences; under 30% of them appeared once. The ten largest clones capture about a quarter of the sample.

Germline trimming: 9 bases from V, 3 bases from J; junction bases outside gene matches: 4. The CDR3 starts with the cysteine, ends with the phenylalanine, and has 13 residues. Only CDR3 DNA remains: 39 bases, in frame from the first base. CDR1 and CDR2 (MGHDK, SYGVNS) derive from the germline V gene. General conclusions and limits of the study: Tissue and blood shared very few CDR3 sequences, a result attributed to high CDR3 diversity and limited sampling. Group comparisons were based on small numbers of patients: three non-neoplastic, three low-grade glioma and seven to nine glioblastoma patients. VJ-independent divergence between tissue and blood was lower than expected in non-neoplastic patients but higher than expected in all gliomas, particularly low-grade gliomas.

Recombination linked TRBV25-1 to TRBJ1-5; 8 of the junction bases match TRBD1. Sequences were obtained from glioma tissue, nonneoplastic brain tissue, or PBMCs (not recorded which). This sequence originates from a human donor with low-grade glioma or glioblastoma, undergoing nonglioma brain surgery, or in good health (not recorded which). In nucleotides, the sequence is TGTGCCAGTGGGACAGGAAACAATCAGCCCCAGCATTTT. It translates to CASGTGNNQPQHF.